This paragraph reports one T cell receptor (beta chain). Its antigen is unknown. This entry belongs to a study of graft-versus-host responses after intestinal transplantation. Study-wide background: Transplant recipients had multivisceral, liver-intestinal, or isolated intestinal grafts. After anti-thymocyte globulin induction, recipients took tacrolimus and steroids for around 3 years.

CDR3 length equals 15 residues. TCRdb's table, derived via immunoSEQ multiplex PCR, lists solely in-frame clones and lacks some. The sample holds roughly 69,000 clones; more than 85% are singletons and the top ten take about 1.7%. V gene TRBV12-2 combines with J gene TRBJ2-6; the table's D gene call, TRBD2, was not cross checked with the DNA. TRBV12-2 is a documented pseudogene. The TCR comes from a human donor who was the organ donor for an intestinal transplant. This specimen was unstimulated CD8+ T cells sorted from spleen or lymph node cells, taken before transplant. Here the CDR3 DNA reads TGTGCAAGTCGCTTAGGAGTACCTGGGGCCAACGTCCTGACTTTC. The encoded protein is CASRLGVPGANVLTF.